This T cell receptor beta chain was identified during a study of cytomegalovirus exposure and HLA in healthy donors. Study details: The 100 to 150 validation repertoires matched the roughly 700 first-cohort repertoires in platform, a later analysis reported.

Germline V CDR1 and CDR2: SNHLY, FYNNEI. V lost 7 bases and J lost 7; bases outside the gene matches: 6. The CDR3 is 14 residues long. As to this clone: Its target is not known.

The donors were members of the validation cohort comprising roughly 130 subjects, separate from the approximately 670-subject first cohort. Some clones are missing from TCRdb's copy, which holds only in-frame ones; the method was immunoSEQ multiplex PCR. The table records over 100,000 clones, roughly 87% of them present only once. General study results and limits: Later, an analysis found that TCR clusters from the first cohort tended to co-occur in the 90 to 150 validation repertoires. In vitro experiments confirmed that a few CMV-associated chains were specific for CMV antigens.

Sample: PBMCs. This TCR was recovered from a woman aged 18-29 years in good health and CMV-seronegative. This rearrangement joins TRBV2 to TRBJ2-7, with TRBD2 identical over 14 bases. The chain's CDR3 is CASKSGTSGGEQYF. The DNA for the CDR3 is TGTGCCAGCAAATCCGGGACTAGCGGGGGAGAGCAGTACTTC. Full variable domain (missing parts from reference TRBV2 and TRBJ2-7): EPEVTQTPSHQVTQMGQEVILRCVPISNHLYFYWYRQILGQKVEFLVSFYNNEISEKSEIFDDQFSVERPDGSNFTLKIRSTKLEDSAMYFCASKSGTSGGEQYFGPGTRLTVT.